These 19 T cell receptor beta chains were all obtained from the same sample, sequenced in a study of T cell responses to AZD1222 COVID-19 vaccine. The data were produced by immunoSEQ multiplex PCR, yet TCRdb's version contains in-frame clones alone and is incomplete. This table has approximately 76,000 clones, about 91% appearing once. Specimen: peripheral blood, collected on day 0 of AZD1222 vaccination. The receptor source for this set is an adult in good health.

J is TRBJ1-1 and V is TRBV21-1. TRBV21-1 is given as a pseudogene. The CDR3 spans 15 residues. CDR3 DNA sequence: TGTGCCAGCAGCAAAGGGGGGGGTTGGAACACTGAAGCTTTCTTT. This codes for CASSKGGGWNTEAFF.

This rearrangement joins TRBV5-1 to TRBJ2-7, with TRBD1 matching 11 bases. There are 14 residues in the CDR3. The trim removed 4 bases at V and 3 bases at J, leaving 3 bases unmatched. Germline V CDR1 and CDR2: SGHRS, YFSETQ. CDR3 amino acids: CASSPGQGVYEQYF. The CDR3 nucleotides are TGCGCCAGCAGCCCGGGACAGGGGGTCTACGAGCAGTACTTC.

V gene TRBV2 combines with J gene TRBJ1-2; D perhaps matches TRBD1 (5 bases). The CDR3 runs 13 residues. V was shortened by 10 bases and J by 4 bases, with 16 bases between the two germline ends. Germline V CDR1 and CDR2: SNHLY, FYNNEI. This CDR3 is CANQGDSLYGYTF. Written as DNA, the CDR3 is TGTGCCAACCAGGGTGACAGTCTCTATGGCTACACCTTC.

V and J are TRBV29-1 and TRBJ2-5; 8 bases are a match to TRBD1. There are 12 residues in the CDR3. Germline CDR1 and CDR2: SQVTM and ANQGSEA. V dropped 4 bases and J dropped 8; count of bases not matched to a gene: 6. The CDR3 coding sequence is TGCAGCGTTGGAGGACAGGGAAGAACCCAGTACTTC. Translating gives CSVGGQGRTQYF.

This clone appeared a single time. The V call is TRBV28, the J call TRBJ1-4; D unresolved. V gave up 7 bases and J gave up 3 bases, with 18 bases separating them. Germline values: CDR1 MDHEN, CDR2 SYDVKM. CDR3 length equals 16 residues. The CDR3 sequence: CASTQTQPLPNEKLFF. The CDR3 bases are TGTGCCAGCACGCAAACGCAGCCACTTCCTAATGAAAAACTGTTTTTT.

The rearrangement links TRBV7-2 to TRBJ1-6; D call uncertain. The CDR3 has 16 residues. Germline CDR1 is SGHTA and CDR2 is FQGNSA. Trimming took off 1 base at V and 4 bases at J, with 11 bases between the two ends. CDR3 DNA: TGTGCCAGCAGCTTAGGATGGCAGACTTATAATTCACCCCTCCACTTT. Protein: CASSLGWQTYNSPLHF.

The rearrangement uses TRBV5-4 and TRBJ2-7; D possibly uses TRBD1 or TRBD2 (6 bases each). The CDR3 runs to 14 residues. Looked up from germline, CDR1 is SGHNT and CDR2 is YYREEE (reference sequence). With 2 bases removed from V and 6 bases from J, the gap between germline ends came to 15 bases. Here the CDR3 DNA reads TGTGCCAGCAGCTTTGGTCAAGGGGGGCGCGAGCAGTACTTC. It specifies CASSFGQGGREQYF.

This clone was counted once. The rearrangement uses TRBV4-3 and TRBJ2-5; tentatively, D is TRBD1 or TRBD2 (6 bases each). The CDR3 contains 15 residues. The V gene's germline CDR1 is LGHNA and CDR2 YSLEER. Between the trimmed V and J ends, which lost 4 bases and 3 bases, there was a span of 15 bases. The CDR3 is CASSPGETSEETQYF. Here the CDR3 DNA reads TGCGCCAGCAGCCCAGGGGAGACTAGTGAAGAGACCCAGTACTTC.

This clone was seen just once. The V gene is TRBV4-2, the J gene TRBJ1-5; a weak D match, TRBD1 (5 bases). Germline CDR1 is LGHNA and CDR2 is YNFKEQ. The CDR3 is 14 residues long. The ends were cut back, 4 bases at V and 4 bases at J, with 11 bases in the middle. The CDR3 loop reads CASSPIGQNQPQHF. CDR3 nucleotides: TGTGCCAGCAGCCCGATTGGACAAAATCAGCCCCAGCATTTT.

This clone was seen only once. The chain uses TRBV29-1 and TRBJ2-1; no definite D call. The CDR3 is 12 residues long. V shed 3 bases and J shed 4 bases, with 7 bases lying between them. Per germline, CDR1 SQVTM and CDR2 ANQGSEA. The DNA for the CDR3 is TGCAGCGTTGAGCCGTTTTACAATGAGCAGTTCTTC. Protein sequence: CSVEPFYNEQFF.

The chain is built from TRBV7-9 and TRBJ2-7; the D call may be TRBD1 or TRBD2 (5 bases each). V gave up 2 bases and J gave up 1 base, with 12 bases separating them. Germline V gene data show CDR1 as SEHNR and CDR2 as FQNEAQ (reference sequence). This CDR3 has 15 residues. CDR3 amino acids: CASSLSGTGSYEQYF. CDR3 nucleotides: TGTGCCAGCAGCTTATCCGGGACCGGTTCCTACGAGCAGTACTTC. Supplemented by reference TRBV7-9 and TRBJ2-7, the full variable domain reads DTGVSQNPRHKITKRGQNVTFRCDPISEHNRLYWYRQTLGQGPEFLTYFQNEAQLEKSRLLSDRFSAERPKGSFSTLEIQRTEQGDSAMYLCASSLSGTGSYEQYFGPGTRLTVT.

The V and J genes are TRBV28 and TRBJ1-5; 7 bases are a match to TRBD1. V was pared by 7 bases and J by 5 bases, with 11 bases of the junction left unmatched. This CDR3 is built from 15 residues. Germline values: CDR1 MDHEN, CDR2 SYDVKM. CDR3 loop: CASISTRDRYQPQHF. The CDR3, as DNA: TGTGCCAGCATCTCGACCCGGGACAGATATCAGCCCCAGCATTTT. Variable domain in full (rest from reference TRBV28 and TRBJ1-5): DVKVTQSSRYLVKRTGEKVFLECVQDMDHENMFWYRQDPGLGLRLIYFSYDVKMKEKGDIPEGYSVSREKKERFSLILESASTNQTSMYLCASISTRDRYQPQHFGDGTRLSIL.

The CDR3, as DNA: TGTGCCAGCAAACCAGACGGGACACTCTACGAGCAGTACTTC. Its protein product is CASKPDGTLYEQYF. The genes are TRBV27 and TRBJ2-7, with D tentatively TRBD1 (6 bases). The CDR3 runs 14 residues. With 7 bases removed from V and 3 bases from J, the gap between germline ends came to 16 bases. In germline, CDR1 is MNHEY, CDR2 SMNVEV (reference sequence).

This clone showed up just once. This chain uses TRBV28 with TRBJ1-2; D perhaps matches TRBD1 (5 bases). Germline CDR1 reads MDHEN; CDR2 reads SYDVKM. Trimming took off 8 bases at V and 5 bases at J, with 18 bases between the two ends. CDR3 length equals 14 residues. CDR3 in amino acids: CASFLSRDPYGYTF. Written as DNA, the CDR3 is TGTGCCAGCTTCTTATCCAGGGACCCTTATGGCTACACCTTC.

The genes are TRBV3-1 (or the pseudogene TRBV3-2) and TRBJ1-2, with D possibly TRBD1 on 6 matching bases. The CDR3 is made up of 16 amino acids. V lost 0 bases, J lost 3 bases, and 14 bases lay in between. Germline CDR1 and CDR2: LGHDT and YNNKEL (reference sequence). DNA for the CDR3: TGTGCCAGCAGCCAAGATGGAGGGGAGGGGGACTATGGCTACACCTTC. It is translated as CASSQDGGEGDYGYTF.

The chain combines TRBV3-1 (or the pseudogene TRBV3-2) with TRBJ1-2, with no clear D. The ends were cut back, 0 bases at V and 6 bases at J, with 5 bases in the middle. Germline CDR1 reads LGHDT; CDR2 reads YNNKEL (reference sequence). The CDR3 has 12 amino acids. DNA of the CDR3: TGTGCCAGCAGCCAAGAGACCGATGGCTACACCTTC. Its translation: CASSQETDGYTF.

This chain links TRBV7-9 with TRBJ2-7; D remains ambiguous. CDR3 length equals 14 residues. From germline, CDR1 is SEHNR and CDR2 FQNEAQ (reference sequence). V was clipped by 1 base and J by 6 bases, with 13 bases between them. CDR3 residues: CASSLVRAFGEQYF. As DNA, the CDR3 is TGTGCCAGCAGCTTAGTTCGGGCCTTCGGCGAGCAGTACTTC.

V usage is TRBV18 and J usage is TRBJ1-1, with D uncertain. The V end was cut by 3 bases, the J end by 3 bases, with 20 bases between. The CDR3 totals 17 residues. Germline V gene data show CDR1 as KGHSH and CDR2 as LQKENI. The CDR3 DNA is TGTGCCAGCTCACCGGAACAGACGCCGACCGTGGACACTGAAGCTTTCTTT. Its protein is CASSPEQTPTVDTEAFF.

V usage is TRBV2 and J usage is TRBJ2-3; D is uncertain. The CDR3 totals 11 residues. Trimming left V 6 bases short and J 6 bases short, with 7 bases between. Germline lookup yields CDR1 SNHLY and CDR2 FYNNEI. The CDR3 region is CASRESDTQYF. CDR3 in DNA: TGTGCCAGCAGGGAGTCGGATACGCAGTATTTT. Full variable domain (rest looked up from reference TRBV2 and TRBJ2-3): EPEVTQTPSHQVTQMGQEVILRCVPISNHLYFYWYRQILGQKVEFLVSFYNNEISEKSEIFDDQFSVERPDGSNFTLKIRSTKLEDSAMYFCASRESDTQYFGPGTRLTVL.